A selection of T cell receptor beta chains follows, all from one sample in a study of blood T cell repertoires in COVID-19. The table came from immunoSEQ multiplex PCR; TCRdb's copy has only in-frame clones and leaves some out. The data contain about 180,000 clones, about 83% of them seen just once; the ten biggest clones take up over 7%. Sequenced sample: PBMCs or T cells enriched from blood (not recorded which). The receptors come from a woman in her twenties or thirties who had recovered from COVID-19. The CDR3 runs from the conserved cysteine through the conserved F or W. A D gene is named only where the DNA matches it firmly. Size values are once, few and many counts, or a class for expanded clones, and some rows have none.

d_call	clone_size	v_call	j_call	cdr3_nt	cdr3_aa
-	-	TRBV10-3	TRBJ1-2	TGTGCCATCAGGGTCGAGGACGCGGGTTATGGCTACACCTTC	CAIRVEDAGYGYTF
TRBD1	few	TRBV18	TRBJ1-4	TGTGCCAGCTCAAATGGACAGGATGAAAAACTGTTTTTT	CASSNGQDEKLFF
TRBD1	-	TRBV6-5	TRBJ2-7	TGTGCCAGCAGTACCGGGACAGGGGCTACCTACGAGCAGTACTTC	CASSTGTGATYEQYF
-	-	TRBV24-1	TRBJ1-1	TGTGCCACCAGTGAGCAGACGGGAGAAGCTTTCTTT	CATSEQTGEAFF
-	-	TRBV30	TRBJ2-2	TGTGCCTGGAGCGCCGGGGGCGGGGAGCTGTTTTTT	CAWSAGGGELFF
-	-	TRBV28	TRBJ1-2	TGTGCCAGTGAAACACGGGGGTATTCGCCCTCGCTTGGCTACACCTTC	CASETRGYSPSLGYTF
-	-	TRBV5-1	TRBJ2-5	TGCGCCAGCAGCTTGGCCTTGAGTGGGAGTAACGGGGAGACCCAGTACTTC	CASSLALSGSNGETQYF
TRBD1	-	TRBV2	TRBJ2-1	TGTGCCAGCAGTGATAGACCGGGACAGGGGGCTGACAATGAGCAGTTCTTC	CASSDRPGQGADNEQFF
-	-	TRBV20-1	TRBJ2-7	TGCAGTGCTCTTAATTCCGAGCAGTACTTC	CSALNSEQYF
-	-	TRBV7-9	TRBJ2-3	TGTGCCAGCAGCTCCCAAAGCACAGATACGCAGTATTTT	CASSSQSTDTQYF
TRBD1	-	TRBV11-2	TRBJ2-7	TGTGCCAGCAGCCCGACCTTAGGGTGGGACAGCTACGAGCAGTACTTC	CASSPTLGWDSYEQYF
TRBD1	-	TRBV19	TRBJ1-5	TGTGCCAGTAGTAAACAAACAGGGGGAGGTAATCAGCCCCAGCATTTT	CASSKQTGGGNQPQHF
TRBD1	-	TRBV28	TRBJ1-5	TGTGCCAGCGGTTCCGGGACAGGGGTTAGCAATCAGCCCCAGCATTTT	CASGSGTGVSNQPQHF
-	-	TRBV2	TRBJ2-7	TGTGCCAGCAATAGGGCGGGCGGGACAGCTTACGAGCAGTACTTC	CASNRAGGTAYEQYF
-	once	TRBV29-1	TRBJ1-4	TGCAGCGTTGAAAAGATATGCGGCGAGGCGGTTATGGAAAAACTGTTTTTT	CSVEKICGEAVMEKLFF
TRBD1	-	TRBV29-1	TRBJ2-1	TGCAGCGGGGGGACAGGGAGACCGTTCTTC	CSGGTGRPFF
TRBD2	-	TRBV24-1	TRBJ2-1	TGTGCCACCAGTGATTTTACTACTAGCGGGCCCTCCTACAATGAGCAGTTCTTC	CATSDFTTSGPSYNEQFF
-	-	TRBV4-1	TRBJ2-5	TGCGCCAGCAGCCATCCTACCCCCCCTCGGACTTCCCAAGAGACCCAGTACTTC	CASSHPTPPRTSQETQYF
TRBD2	-	TRBV5-1	TRBJ2-2	TGCGCCAGCAGCGTTGACACTAGCGATACCGGGGAGCTGTTTTTT	CASSVDTSDTGELFF
TRBD1	-	TRBV30	TRBJ1-5	TGTGCCTGGGGATCCGCAGGGGGCTATCAGCCCCAGCATTTT	CAWGSAGGYQPQHF
TRBD1	-	TRBV27	TRBJ1-1	TGTGCCAGCAGTTTGGGGACAGGGGGTACTGAAGCTTTCTTT	CASSLGTGGTEAFF
TRBD1	-	TRBV2	TRBJ1-1	TGTGCCAGCAGACCGACAGGGTTCTTGGCTTTCTTT	CASRPTGFLAFF
-	-	TRBV30	TRBJ2-7	TGTGCCTGGAGTGCCAGGGAATTCGAGCAGTACTTC	CAWSAREFEQYF
TRBD1	-	TRBV5-6	TRBJ2-3	TGTGCCAGCAGCTTGCGGGACAGGGATCCTGATACGCAGTATTTT	CASSLRDRDPDTQYF
-	-	TRBV11-2	TRBJ1-1	TGTGCCAGCAGCTTACCCTCGACCGGAGGCACTGAAGCTTTCTTT	CASSLPSTGGTEAFF
-	-	TRBV6-2/TRBV6-3	TRBJ2-3	TGTGCCAGCAGTTACTCGACTGGCCGATATACGCAGTATTTT	CASSYSTGRYTQYF
-	-	TRBV19	TRBJ2-7	TGTGCCAGTAGTATTTACAGGGAAGGCGAGCAGTACTTC	CASSIYREGEQYF
TRBD1	-	TRBV24-1	TRBJ2-7	TGTGCCACCAGTGAGTCAGGGGGCCAAGAGATCTACGAGCAGTACTTC	CATSESGGQEIYEQYF
-	-	TRBV6-5	TRBJ2-5	TGTGCCGTTAGGGCGGGGCGGATCCAAGAGACCCAGTACTTC	CAVRAGRIQETQYF
TRBD2	-	TRBV29-1	TRBJ2-1	TGCAGCGTTGAGCGGGGGGGAGGTGAGCAGTTCTTC	CSVERGGGEQFF
-	once	TRBV5-4	TRBJ2-1	TGTGCCAGCAGCTTGGCCGAGGAGCAGTTCTTC	CASSLAEEQFF
TRBD2	-	TRBV10-2	TRBJ2-1	TGCGCCAGCAGTCCTAGCGGGATTTATGAGCAGTTCTTC	CASSPSGIYEQFF
-	-	TRBV7-9	TRBJ2-7	TGTGCCAGCAGCTCCGAAGAGGCGGGAATAAACCCTGGCTCCGAGCAGTACTTC	CASSSEEAGINPGSEQYF
TRBD2	-	TRBV6-4	TRBJ2-7	TGTGCCAGCAGTGATCTTACTAGCGGCTCCTACGAGCAGTACTTC	CASSDLTSGSYEQYF
-	-	TRBV18	TRBJ2-7	TGTGCCAGCTCACCGACGGGTCCCTACGAGCAGTACTTC	CASSPTGPYEQYF
-	-	TRBV3-1/TRBV3-2	TRBJ2-1	TGTGCCAGCAGCCTGGGGCCGGTAGGGGAGCAGTTCTTC	CASSLGPVGEQFF
TRBD1	-	TRBV24-1	TRBJ1-2	TGTGCCACCAGTGGACAGGGGATCGGTGGCTACACCTTC	CATSGQGIGGYTF
TRBD1	-	TRBV28	TRBJ1-1	TGTGCCAGCAGTGCCCAACAGGGGGTTGTCACTGAAGCTTTCTTT	CASSAQQGVVTEAFF
-	-	TRBV7-3	TRBJ2-5	TGTGCCAGCAGCTTAACTCCCTCTGAGGAGACCCAGTACTTC	CASSLTPSEETQYF
TRBD1	-	TRBV10-3	TRBJ1-5	TGTGCCATCAGTGAGTCAGCTAGGGGGCAACTAAGCAATCAGCCCCAGCATTTT	CAISESARGQLSNQPQHF
-	-	TRBV18	TRBJ2-3	TGTGCCAGCCAAGGTGGCGGGGCTGGAGATACGCAGTATTTT	CASQGGGAGDTQYF
-	-	TRBV19	TRBJ1-1	TGTGCCAGTAGTGAAGGGACAAGTCGAAGTGAAGCTTTCTTT	CASSEGTSRSEAFF
TRBD1	few	TRBV19	TRBJ1-5	TGTGCCAGTAGTGCGCTGGGACAGGGGGTGACAAATCAGCCCCAGCATTTT	CASSALGQGVTNQPQHF
TRBD2	-	TRBV19	TRBJ2-1	TGTGCCAGTAGTATAAGGTCCCCGACTAGCGGGAGATCAGACAATGAGCAGTTCTTC	CASSIRSPTSGRSDNEQFF
-	-	TRBV28	TRBJ2-2	TGTGCCAGCGTCCCGGGAACGAACACCGGGGAGCTGTTTTTT	CASVPGTNTGELFF
-	-	TRBV30	TRBJ2-1	TGTGCCAAAGGAGCCAGGGGAAATGAGCAGTTCTTC	CAKGARGNEQFF
-	-	TRBV28	TRBJ2-7	TGTGCCAGCAGTTTGAGACAGAGCTCCTACGAGCAGTACTTC	CASSLRQSSYEQYF
TRBD2	-	TRBV5-6	TRBJ2-3	TGTGCCAGCAGCACACCAGCCGGGACTAGCGGTAGCACAGATACGCAGTATTTT	CASSTPAGTSGSTDTQYF
TRBD1	-	TRBV19	TRBJ2-7	TGTGCCAGTAGTATGCAGAGGGGGCTCGGGTACGAGCAGTACTTC	CASSMQRGLGYEQYF
TRBD1	-	TRBV28	TRBJ2-2	TGTGCCAGCAGACCATGGTGGGACAGGGGGACCGGGGAGCTGTTTTTT	CASRPWWDRGTGELFF
-	-	TRBV7-8	TRBJ1-3	TGTGCCAGCAGCTTAGACAGGGTGCCAACGGGGGGAAACACCATATATTTT	CASSLDRVPTGGNTIYF
-	-	TRBV28	TRBJ2-6	TGTGCCAGCAGTCTATCAGCGTCTGGGGCCAACGTCCTGACTTTC	CASSLSASGANVLTF
-	-	TRBV5-1	TRBJ2-2	TGCGCCAGCAGCTATACAGGGCAGAGCACCGGGGAGCTGTTTTTT	CASSYTGQSTGELFF